A single sample is the source of the 29 T cell receptor beta chains below, sequenced in a study of T-cell reconstitution after alpha-beta-depleted transplantation in children. Molecular barcoding with unique molecular identifiers was used for the TCRbeta library. In TCRdb, the PCR reads were re-called with MiXCR into one record per CDR3 protein. The sample contains 300,000 to 400,000 distinct CDR3 sequences, about a sixth of which appear only once. Sequenced material: PBMCs, mostly from graft donor cells, taken 360 days after TCRalphabeta/CD19-depleted stem cell transplant. These receptors were collected from a male patient aged 2 to 10 who had a stem cell transplant for acute lymphoblastic leukemia, so the T cells may come from the graft donor.

This clonotype has at least ten counts. This sequence joins TRBV5-1 and TRBJ2-1; D is unresolved. Trimming pared 4 bases from V and 4 bases from J, leaving 9 bases between. Germline lookup yields CDR1 SGHRS and CDR2 YFSETQ. This CDR3 has 13 residues. This CDR3 reads CASSLALYNEQFF. The CDR3 region has the DNA TGCGCCAGCAGCCTGGCCCTTTACAATGAGCAGTTCTTC. The full variable domain, rest sourced from reference TRBV5-1 and TRBJ2-1, is KAGVTQTPRYLIKTRGQQVTLSCSPISGHRSVSWYQQTPGQGLQFLFEYFSETQRNKGNFPGRFSGRQFSNSRSEMNVSTLELGDSALYLCASSLALYNEQFFGPGTRLTVL.

This clonotype was seen repeatedly, ten times or more. This chain's CDR3 is CASSFPSQPQHF. The CDR3 coding sequence is TGTGCCAGCAGTTTCCCATCCCAGCCCCAGCATTTT. The chain is built from TRBV12-3 or TRBV12-4 and TRBJ1-5; D not certain. V was cut by 3 bases and J by 7 bases, with 7 bases left in between. The CDR3 is 12 residues long.

The chain combines TRBV30 with TRBJ1-1, with TRBD1 identical over 8 bases. CDR3 length: 12 residues. Per germline, CDR1 GTSNPN and CDR2 SVGIG (reference sequence). The J segment lost 6 bases and the V segment lost 4 bases, leaving 4 bases of the junction unmatched. The chain's CDR3 is CAWITTGAEAFF. The CDR3 DNA reads TGTGCCTGGATTACGACAGGGGCTGAAGCTTTCTTT.

Many counts were recorded for this clonotype. This chain connects TRBV5-1 to TRBJ2-7; the D gene is possibly TRBD1 (6 bases). The CDR3 contains 16 residues. Per the germline V gene, CDR1 is SGHRS and CDR2 is YFSETQ. Trimming removed 1 base from V and 3 bases from J, with 17 bases in between. The CDR3 DNA is TGCGCCAGCAGCTTGCAGGCCTCATACAGGGACTACGAGCAGTACTTC. Translating gives CASSLQASYRDYEQYF.

The chain has TRBV10-3 and TRBJ2-1; 14 positions agree with TRBD2. Trimming cost V 5 bases and J 9 bases; bases outside gene matches: 3. This CDR3 comprises 14 residues. Germline V gene lookup returns CDR1 ENHRY and CDR2 SYGVKD. CDR3 DNA: TGTGCCATCAGTCCCGGACTAGCGGGAGGTGAGCAGTTCTTC. Amino acids: CAISPGLAGGEQFF.

This clonotype came up a few times. The V gene is TRBV11-2, the J gene TRBJ2-1; 13 bases are shared with TRBD2. After removal of 2 bases from V and 4 bases from J, the junction contained 8 bases not matched to a gene. CDR1 and CDR2 (germline): SGHAT, FQNNGV. The CDR3 loop spans 18 amino acids. CDR3 region: CASSLSRVGLAGYNEQFF. CDR3 nucleotide sequence: TGTGCCAGCAGCTTATCTAGGGTGGGACTAGCGGGATACAATGAGCAGTTCTTC.

This clonotype came up once. V usage is TRBV12-3 or TRBV12-4 and J usage is TRBJ1-5; D might be TRBD1 (6 bases). The CDR3 covers 17 residues. V lost 3 bases and J 2 bases, leaving 17 bases between the germline ends. CDR3 DNA sequence: TGTGCCAGCAGTTTCATGGCGGGGGCATTAGGCAATCAGCCCCAGCATTTT. Protein sequence: CASSFMAGALGNQPQHF.

This clonotype turned up a few times. The CDR3 loop is CASGLFREGYTGELFF. The DNA for the CDR3 is TGTGCTAGTGGTTTGTTTCGGGAGGGGTACACCGGGGAGCTGTTTTTT. This chain joins TRBV12-5 and TRBJ2-2; 8 nucleotides line up with TRBD2. Germline V gene data show CDR1 as LGHNT and CDR2 as FRNRAP. Losses at the gene ends were 2 bases for V and 3 bases for J; bases not matched to a gene: 5. The CDR3 covers 16 residues.

This clonotype appeared a few times. The rearrangement joins TRBV11-2 to TRBJ2-5; TRBD2 matches 7 bases. V dropped 1 base and J dropped 4; count of bases not matched to a gene: 3. Germline values: CDR1 SGHAT, CDR2 FQNNGV. The CDR3 has 14 residues. The CDR3 DNA is TGTGCCAGCAGCTTAGGTCCGGGAGGAGAGACCCAGTACTTC. This gives the protein CASSLGPGGETQYF.

The chain has TRBV27 and TRBJ2-1; D is possibly TRBD1 (5 bases). The CDR3 spans 16 residues. Germline V lookup: CDR1 MNHEY, CDR2 SMNVEV (reference sequence). V lost 6 bases and J lost 1, with 16 bases in between. CDR3 region: CASRDEGAASYNEQFF. CDR3 nucleotides: TGTGCCAGCAGAGATGAAGGGGCGGCGTCCTACAATGAGCAGTTCTTC.

This clonotype appeared many times. The chain joins TRBV5-1 to TRBJ2-4, with 8 positions matching TRBD2. This CDR3 is 16 amino acids long. Germline CDR1 SGHRS, CDR2 YFSETQ. The V and J ends lost 0 bases and 7 bases, in that order; junction bases with no gene match: 9. CDR3 protein: CASSLGTGGPGNIQYF. The CDR3 DNA reads TGCGCCAGCAGCTTGGGGACGGGAGGGCCGGGGAACATTCAGTACTTC. Using reference TRBV5-1 and TRBJ2-4 for the parts outside the CDR3, the full variable domain is KAGVTQTPRYLIKTRGQQVTLSCSPISGHRSVSWYQQTPGQGLQFLFEYFSETQRNKGNFPGRFSGRQFSNSRSEMNVSTLELGDSALYLCASSLGTGGPGNIQYFGAGTRLSVL.

This chain joins TRBV7-9 and TRBJ1-5; TRBD1 aligns across 8 bases. With V trimmed by 2 bases and J by 4 bases, 7 bases remained unmatched. Germline V gene lookup returns CDR1 SEHNR and CDR2 FQNEAQ (reference sequence). This CDR3 has 16 amino acids. The CDR3 is CASSLSLTGANQPQHF. In DNA, the CDR3 is TGTGCCAGCAGCTTAAGTTTGACAGGGGCTAATCAGCCCCAGCATTTT.

V usage is TRBV4-3 and J usage is TRBJ2-1; D might be TRBD1 or TRBD2, each matching 6 bases. This CDR3 comprises 15 residues. Trimming cost V 9 bases and J 4 bases, with 19 bases left between them. Germline-derived CDR1 and CDR2 are LGHNA and YSLEER. The CDR3 DNA reads TGCGCCAGTGCTCTGGGGGCTAGCGCGTACAATGAGCAGTTCTTC. This sequence encodes CASALGASAYNEQFF.

CDR3 loop: CASSRGSADTQYF. CDR3 bases: TGTGCCAGCTCCCGGGGGAGCGCAGATACGCAGTATTTT. V gene TRBV11-3 combines with J gene TRBJ2-3; TRBD2 is a possible D gene (6 bases). CDR1 and CDR2 from the germline V gene are SGHNT and YENEEA. V was pared by 8 bases and J by 4 bases, with 13 bases between. This CDR3 is built from 13 residues.

The chain links TRBV7-3 to TRBJ2-3, with TRBD2 as a possible D gene (6 bases). Per the germline V gene, CDR1 is SGHTA and CDR2 is FQGTGA. V was cut by 2 bases and J by 1 base, with 10 bases left in between. The CDR3 is made up of 15 amino acids. CDR3 residues: CASSLAGRGTDTQYF. CDR3 in DNA: TGTGCCAGCAGCTTAGCGGGAAGGGGCACAGATACGCAGTATTTT.

This clonotype was detected a few times. The chain links TRBV4-3 to TRBJ2-7, with no clear D. This CDR3 contains 16 residues. Germline V gene sequence: CDR1 LGHNA, CDR2 YSLEER. Trimming removed 0 bases from V and 0 bases from J, with 12 bases in between. The CDR3 sequence: CASSQDPAFSSYEQYF. In nucleotides, the CDR3 is TGCGCCAGCAGCCAAGACCCCGCTTTTAGCTCCTACGAGCAGTACTTC.

In this sample, this clonotype turned up a few times. The chain is built from TRBV29-1 and TRBJ1-1; D is undetermined. CDR1 and CDR2 from the germline V gene are SQVTM and ANQGSEA. The V gene lost 8 bases and the J gene lost 4 bases, with 17 bases spanning the gap. CDR3 size: 13 residues. CDR3 coding DNA: TGCAGCACTGGTAAGGACCTGAGCACTGAAGCTTTCTTT. This gives the protein CSTGKDLSTEAFF.

The rearrangement uses TRBV24-1 and TRBJ1-2, with a possible D match to TRBD1 (5 bases). Germline CDR1 reads KGHDR; CDR2 reads SFDVKD. The V end was cut by 0 bases, the J end by 6 bases, with 25 bases between. The CDR3 is 19 residues long. CDR3 nucleotides: TGTGCCACCAGTGATTTGCAAGAAGCGGGACCCCCTACGGTAGATGGCTACACCTTC. Protein sequence: CATSDLQEAGPPTVDGYTF.

This clonotype was seen only a few times. The chain links TRBV30 to TRBJ2-2, with D unresolved. This CDR3 has 12 residues. Germline V gene data show CDR1 as GTSNPN and CDR2 as SVGIG (reference sequence). The V end was cut by 4 bases, the J end by 3 bases, with 6 bases between. The CDR3 nucleotides are TGTGCCTGGACCCACTACACCGGGGAGCTGTTTTTT. Protein: CAWTHYTGELFF. Combining the CDR3 with reference TRBV30 and TRBJ2-2 gives the whole variable domain SQTIHQWPATLVQPVGSPLSLECTVEGTSNPNLYWYRQAAGRGLQLLFYSVGIGQISSEVPQNLSASRPQDRQFILSSKKLLLSDSGFYLCAWTHYTGELFFGEGSRLTVL.

The chain uses TRBV9 and TRBJ2-1; 8 nucleotides match TRBD2. J gave up 2 bases and V 4 bases, and 14 bases lay outside the gene matches. The CDR3 loop spans 18 amino acids. In germline, CDR1 is SGDLS, CDR2 YYNGEE. The CDR3 region has the DNA TGTGCCAGCAGCCATCCCCGGGTAGCGGGACAACCCTACAATGAGCAGTTCTTC. Translated: CASSHPRVAGQPYNEQFF.

The rearrangement uses TRBV29-1 and TRBJ2-7; tentatively, D is TRBD1 (6 bases). The germline V gene encodes CDR1 SQVTM and CDR2 ANQGSEA. This CDR3 contains 13 residues. Trimming took 7 bases from V and 0 from J, leaving 13 bases between them. As DNA, the CDR3 is TGCAGCGCCTCGCAGGGGCCCTCCTACGAGCAGTACTTC. This translates into CSASQGPSYEQYF.

This clonotype was detected only a few times. The chain is built from TRBV2 and TRBJ2-7; D remains unclear. V lost 0 bases, J lost 1 base, and 4 bases lay in between. Germline V lookup: CDR1 SNHLY, CDR2 FYNNEI. The CDR3 has 13 residues. In nucleotides, the CDR3 is TGTGCCAGCAGTGAAGCAGATTCCTACGAGCAGTACTTC. As protein: CASSEADSYEQYF.

V is TRBV25-1 and J is TRBJ2-5, with D perhaps given as TRBD1 or TRBD2 (5 bases each). The CDR3 spans 14 residues. The germline V gene has CDR1 MGHDK and CDR2 SYGVNS. The V and J ends lost 2 bases and 5 bases respectively, with 12 bases between them. Written as DNA, the CDR3 is TGTGCCAGCAGTGAAGGGGGAATAAGGGAGACCCAGTACTTC. Translation: CASSEGGIRETQYF. The full variable domain, with the rest looked up from reference TRBV25-1 and TRBJ2-5, is EADIYQTPRYLVIGTGKKITLECSQTMGHDKMYWYQQDPGMELHLIHYSYGVNSTEKGDLSSESTVSRIRTEHFPLTLESARPSHTSQYLCASSEGGIRETQYFGPGTRLLVL.

The V and J genes are TRBV5-1 and TRBJ2-3, with D possibly being TRBD2 (6 bases). The CDR3 has 16 residues. The germline V gene has CDR1 SGHRS and CDR2 YFSETQ. Trimming removed 0 bases at V and 0 bases at J, with 11 bases between. The chain's CDR3 is CASSLEWRGSTDTQYF. The CDR3 DNA sequence: TGCGCCAGCAGCTTGGAGTGGCGGGGTAGCACAGATACGCAGTATTTT.

The chain carries TRBV5-6 and TRBJ2-3; unclear D gene. The V end lost 3 bases, the J end lost 7 bases, and 15 bases lay between the germline ends. The CDR3 covers 14 residues. Germline assignment: CDR1 SGHDT and CDR2 YYEEEE. The CDR3 DNA is TGTGCCAGCAGCTCAGTGTGGGTGAGGAATACGCAGTATTTT. It is translated as CASSSVWVRNTQYF.

The chain carries TRBV7-9 and TRBJ1-1; D is possibly TRBD1 (5 bases). Germline V gene lookup returns CDR1 SEHNR and CDR2 FQNEAQ (reference sequence). There are 15 residues in the CDR3. V was clipped by 5 bases and J by 0 bases, with 13 bases between them. The CDR3 bases are TGTGCCAGCAGCCCTAGATCAGGGATGAACACTGAAGCTTTCTTT. Its protein product is CASSPRSGMNTEAFF.

The V gene is TRBV20-1, the J gene TRBJ1-6; no definite D call. Germline CDR1 is DFQATT and CDR2 is SNEGSKA (reference sequence). V lost 4 bases and J lost 0, with 10 bases in between. CDR3 size: 15 residues. The CDR3 sequence: CSATPGSSYNSPLHF. CDR3 DNA: TGCAGTGCTACCCCAGGCAGCTCCTATAATTCACCCCTCCACTTT.

CDR3 DNA: TGCAGTGCTAGCCGGAAGGGGTCTTTAGTCGGGGAGCTGTTTTTT. Protein product: CSASRKGSLVGELFF. The rearrangement links TRBV20-1 to TRBJ2-2, with a possible D match to TRBD1 (5 bases). V was cut by 3 bases and J by 7 bases, with 18 bases left in between. Germline CDR1 and CDR2: DFQATT and SNEGSKA (reference sequence). CDR3 length: 15 residues.

The rearrangement links TRBV6-1 to TRBJ2-7; 9 bases align to TRBD1. In germline, CDR1 is MNHNS, CDR2 SASEGT. V dropped 6 bases and J dropped 7; count of bases not matched to a gene: 10. This CDR3 has 14 amino acids. This CDR3 is CASSPFTTGGEQYF. The CDR3 DNA is TGTGCCAGCAGCCCATTCACGACAGGGGGTGAGCAGTACTTC.